The 29 T cell receptor beta chains listed next were all sequenced from one sample in a study of T cell responses to AZD1222 COVID-19 vaccine. Produced via immunoSEQ multiplex PCR; TCRdb's table is partial and in-frame only. This sample carries about 120,000 clones, under 95% of them seen once, and the ten largest clones take about 8.3%. The sample in question was peripheral blood, obtained on day 0 of AZD1222 vaccination. The origin of the receptors is an adult in good health.

The gene calls are TRBV7-2 and TRBJ1-1, with D tentatively TRBD1 (5 bases). CDR1 is SGHTA and CDR2 is FQGNSA in the germline V gene. The V and J ends lost 4 bases and 5 bases respectively, with 17 bases between them. The CDR3 is made up of 15 amino acids. Written as DNA, the CDR3 is TGTGCCAGCAGCTCCACCGGGGGGAAGGGGACTGAAGCTTTCTTT. This sequence encodes CASSSTGGKGTEAFF.

This rearrangement joins TRBV28 to TRBJ1-4; D ambiguous. Looked up from germline, CDR1 is MDHEN and CDR2 is SYDVKM. V lost 5 bases and J 8 bases, leaving 12 bases between the germline ends. This CDR3 region has 13 residues. CDR3 nucleotide sequence: TGTGCCAGCAGTCAACCAATCAACGAAAAACTGTTTTTT. It translates to CASSQPINEKLFF.

The chain recombines TRBV29-1 with TRBJ1-2; TRBD1 matches 7 bases. The CDR3 is made up of 14 amino acids. Germline CDR1 reads SQVTM; CDR2 reads ANQGSEA. With 6 bases clipped from V and 2 bases from J, the junction kept 9 bases outside the gene matches. The CDR3 coding sequence is TGCAGCGTGAAACAGGGGTCGAGCAACTATGGCTACACCTTC. Translated: CSVKQGSSNYGYTF.

This chain joins TRBV3-1 (or the pseudogene TRBV3-2) and TRBJ1-2, with TRBD1 as a possible D gene (5 bases). From germline, CDR1 is LGHDT and CDR2 YNNKEL (reference sequence). Trimming shortened V by 1 base and J by 7 bases, and 7 bases separated the two germline ends. The CDR3 extends over 12 amino acids. The CDR3 protein is CASSQGGGGYTF. In DNA form, the CDR3 reads TGTGCCAGCAGCCAAGGGGGCGGTGGCTACACCTTC.

The chain combines TRBV3-1 (or the pseudogene TRBV3-2) with TRBJ2-7; D call uncertain. Germline V gene lookup returns CDR1 LGHDT and CDR2 YNNKEL (reference sequence). Trimming shortened V by 1 base and J by 0 bases, and 4 bases separated the two germline ends. This CDR3 comprises 13 residues. CDR3 residues: CASSQVNSYEQYF. The CDR3 bases are TGTGCCAGCAGCCAAGTTAACTCCTACGAGCAGTACTTC.

V gene TRBV4-1 combines with J gene TRBJ2-2, with 11 bases that match TRBD2. Germline CDR1 reads MGHRA; CDR2 reads YSYEKL. The CDR3 contains 18 residues. After removal of 2 bases from V and 5 bases from J, the junction contained 10 bases not matched to a gene. CDR3 in amino acids: CASSQLAGGPFGTGELFF. The DNA of the CDR3 is TGCGCCAGCAGCCAACTAGCGGGGGGCCCCTTTGGAACCGGGGAGCTGTTTTTT.

This chain connects TRBV3-1 (or the pseudogene TRBV3-2) to TRBJ1-2, with 9 bases fitting TRBD1. This CDR3 has 16 amino acids. CDR1 and CDR2 (germline): LGHDT, YNNKEL (reference sequence). With 4 bases clipped from V and 3 bases from J, the junction kept 9 bases outside the gene matches. The CDR3 spells CASSPLQGAADYGYTF. The CDR3, as DNA: TGTGCCAGCAGCCCCCTACAGGGGGCCGCCGACTATGGCTACACCTTC.

CDR3 DNA: TGTGCCAGCTCACCACCGGTCCATAACACCGGGGAGCTGTTTTTT. Its protein product is CASSPPVHNTGELFF. The chain uses TRBV18 and TRBJ2-2; D gene ambiguous. The V gene's germline CDR1 is KGHSH and CDR2 LQKENI. Deletions cut 0 bases from V and 2 bases from J, with 7 bases between. The CDR3 is 15 amino acids.

The chain carries TRBV15 and TRBJ2-7; a weak D match, TRBD2 (6 bases). The CDR3 runs to 13 residues. V was trimmed by 0 bases and J by 9 bases, leaving 12 bases between them. Germline CDR1 is LNHNV and CDR2 is YYDKDF (reference sequence). CDR3 amino acids: CATSRDRDGGQYF. DNA for the CDR3: TGTGCCACCAGCAGAGATAGGGACGGGGGGCAGTACTTC.

The chain combines TRBV11-2 with TRBJ1-1; possibly TRBD1 for D (5 bases). V was cut by 3 bases and J by 6 bases, with 5 bases left in between. Germline V CDR1 and CDR2: SGHAT, FQNNGV. The CDR3 contains 11 residues. CDR3 sequence: CASSLGPEAFF. As DNA, the CDR3 is TGTGCCAGCAGCTTGGGGCCTGAAGCTTTCTTT.

The J gene is TRBJ1-5, the V gene TRBV2; D is unresolved. The length of the CDR3 is 15 residues. Germline V gene sequence: CDR1 SNHLY, CDR2 FYNNEI. Trimming stripped 6 bases from V and 2 bases from J, with 14 bases between. CDR3 amino acids: CASSNHPGGNQPQHF. The DNA for the CDR3 is TGTGCCAGCAGCAACCATCCCGGGGGCAATCAGCCCCAGCATTTT.

This clone was detected only a few times. CDR3 sequence: CAWSVLGRGQPQHF. DNA for the CDR3: TGTGCCTGGAGTGTACTGGGCAGAGGTCAGCCCCAGCATTTT. V is TRBV30 and J is TRBJ1-5; no reliable D call. CDR1 is GTSNPN and CDR2 is SVGIG in the germline V gene (reference sequence). Trimming took 0 bases from V and 6 from J, leaving 12 bases between them. The CDR3 sequence is 14 residues long.

This chain uses TRBV10-1 with TRBJ1-2; possibly TRBD1 for D (5 bases). Germline values: CDR1 WNHNN, CDR2 SYGVQD (reference sequence). With 6 bases removed from V and 0 bases from J, the gap between germline ends came to 14 bases. The CDR3 runs 15 residues. CDR3 loop: CASSSGRNSNYGYTF. In DNA, the CDR3 is TGCGCCAGCAGCTCGGGACGGAATTCTAACTATGGCTACACCTTC.

The V gene is TRBV7-8, the J gene TRBJ1-1; D may be TRBD1 (6 bases). This CDR3 has 18 amino acids. Trimming removed 2 bases from V and 1 base from J, with 20 bases in between. Looked up from germline, CDR1 is SGHVS and CDR2 is FQNEAQ. CDR3 sequence: CASSLTGALQRSNTEAFF. The CDR3 region has the DNA TGTGCCAGCAGCTTAACGGGGGCCCTACAGAGGTCGAACACTGAAGCTTTCTTT.

In its sample, this clone was seen once. V is TRBV3-1 (or the pseudogene TRBV3-2) and J is TRBJ2-7; D not certain. Germline CDR1 and CDR2: LGHDT and YNNKEL (reference sequence). V lost 0 bases to trimming and J lost 5 bases, with 14 bases between them. This CDR3 contains 15 residues. The CDR3 coding sequence is TGTGCCAGCAGCCAAGATCCGTCGCGCGCCAACGAGCAGTACTTC. Amino acids: CASSQDPSRANEQYF.

The gene calls are TRBV7-9 and TRBJ2-7; a weak D match, TRBD1 (6 bases). V was cut by 6 bases and J by 5 bases, with 14 bases left in between. Per germline, CDR1 SEHNR and CDR2 FQNEAQ (reference sequence). This CDR3 contains 13 residues. The CDR3 loop is CASSREGVNEQYF. The DNA of the CDR3 is TGTGCCAGCAGTCGTGAGGGGGTCAACGAGCAGTACTTC.

The CDR3 spells CASSSAGQKVNEQFF. CDR3 in DNA: TGCGCCAGCAGCTCCGCGGGACAGAAGGTCAATGAGCAGTTCTTC. This rearrangement joins TRBV5-1 to TRBJ2-1; possible D gene TRBD1, 7 bases. Trimming left V 3 bases short and J 6 bases short, with 16 bases between. Germline CDR1 reads SGHRS; CDR2 reads YFSETQ. The CDR3 sequence is 15 residues long.

V and J are TRBV5-5 and TRBJ1-2; 7 positions agree with TRBD1. The CDR3 spans 11 residues. From germline, CDR1 is SGHKS and CDR2 YYEKEE (reference sequence). Trimming removed 4 bases from V and 12 bases from J; junction bases left unmatched: 6. This chain's CDR3 is CASSPGTENTF. The DNA of the CDR3 is TGTGCCAGCAGCCCCGGGACAGAGAACACCTTC.

This chain links TRBV9 with TRBJ2-3; tentative D call: TRBD1 (6 bases). With 4 bases removed from V and 5 bases from J, the gap between germline ends came to 17 bases. This CDR3 spans 15 amino acids. Germline V gene data show CDR1 as SGDLS and CDR2 as YYNGEE. As DNA, the CDR3 is TGTGCCAGCAGCTCCCCCGCCAGGGGAAAAGATACGCAGTATTTT. Translating gives CASSSPARGKDTQYF.

The chain combines TRBV5-1 with TRBJ1-1, with D uncertain. The CDR3 covers 14 residues. Deletions cut 0 bases from V and 7 bases from J, with 13 bases between. CDR1 and CDR2 (germline): SGHRS, YFSETQ. The DNA of the CDR3 is TGCGCCAGCAGCTTGGCCAAAGGATTTGGTGAAGCTTTCTTT. Its translation is CASSLAKGFGEAFF.

The CDR3 loop is CASSPRGASQETQYF. The CDR3 nucleotides read TGTGCCAGCAGCCCCCGCGGGGCCAGCCAAGAGACCCAGTACTTC. The chain couples TRBV13 to TRBJ2-5, with D maybe TRBD2 (6 bases). Per the germline V gene, CDR1 is PRHDT and CDR2 is FYEKMQ (reference sequence). The CDR3 is made up of 15 amino acids. V lost 5 bases and J 1 base, leaving 14 bases between the germline ends.

The gene calls are TRBV5-6 and TRBJ2-7; D is tentatively TRBD1 or TRBD2 (5 bases each). The CDR3 spans 13 residues. Trimming left V 7 bases short and J 4 bases short, with 15 bases between. Germline lookup yields CDR1 SGHDT and CDR2 YYEEEE. The CDR3 loop reads CASLVWGYYEQYF. DNA of the CDR3: TGTGCCAGCTTGGTCTGGGGGTATTACGAGCAGTACTTC.

The chain has TRBV7-9 and TRBJ2-7; the D gene is possibly TRBD2 (6 bases). The V and J ends lost 0 bases and 2 bases respectively, with 14 bases between them. The germline V gene encodes CDR1 SEHNR and CDR2 FQNEAQ (reference sequence). CDR3 length equals 16 residues. As DNA, the CDR3 is TGTGCCAGCAGCTTAGCGATGGGGGGAGCTGCCTACGAGCAGTACTTC. This sequence encodes CASSLAMGGAAYEQYF.

V is TRBV14 and J is TRBJ2-7, with D possibly matching TRBD2 (5 bases). The CDR3 length is 12 residues. V was shortened by 1 base and J by 7 bases, with 8 bases between the two germline ends. CDR1 and CDR2 (germline): SGHDN, FVKESK. CDR3 residues: CASSQAGDEQYF. Here the CDR3 DNA reads TGTGCCAGCAGCCAAGCCGGGGATGAGCAGTACTTC.

The genes are TRBV25-1 and TRBJ2-2; maybe TRBD1 (6 bases). The CDR3 is 12 amino acids. The V end lost 4 bases, the J end lost 6 bases, and 6 bases lay between the germline ends. Germline CDR1 MGHDK, CDR2 SYGVNS. CDR3 loop: CASSAGAGELFF. CDR3 nucleotides: TGTGCCAGCAGTGCAGGGGCCGGGGAGCTGTTTTTT. Full variable domain (missing parts from reference TRBV25-1 and TRBJ2-2): EADIYQTPRYLVIGTGKKITLECSQTMGHDKMYWYQQDPGMELHLIHYSYGVNSTEKGDLSSESTVSRIRTEHFPLTLESARPSHTSQYLCASSAGAGELFFGEGSRLTVL.

The V and J genes are TRBV5-4 and TRBJ2-7; TRBD2 agrees at 11 bases. Per the germline V gene, CDR1 is SGHNT and CDR2 is YYREEE (reference sequence). The V and J ends lost 3 bases and 7 bases, in that order; junction bases with no gene match: 6. The CDR3 contains 14 residues. The CDR3 is CASSSTSGVLEQYF. CDR3 nucleotides: TGTGCCAGCAGCTCGACTAGCGGGGTCTTGGAGCAGTACTTC.

J is TRBJ1-2 and V is TRBV4-1, with D perhaps TRBD1 (5 bases). With 1 base removed from V and 1 base from J, the gap between germline ends came to 10 bases. Germline CDR1 is MGHRA and CDR2 is YSYEKL. The CDR3 runs 15 residues. The CDR3 spells CASSQGAGLNYGYTF. Here the CDR3 DNA reads TGCGCCAGCAGCCAAGGGGCAGGGCTTAACTATGGCTACACCTTC.

The chain carries TRBV2 and TRBJ1-5; D gene uncertain. CDR3 length: 16 residues. V was shortened by 5 bases and J by 2 bases, with 16 bases between the two germline ends. CDR1 is SNHLY, CDR2 FYNNEI, per germline. The CDR3 DNA reads as TGTGCCAGCAGTCCCGGACCGCCGGCCGGCAATCAGCCCCAGCATTTT. Its protein is CASSPGPPAGNQPQHF.

This clone was picked up a small number of times. This rearrangement joins TRBV6-5 to TRBJ1-5; possibly TRBD1 for D (6 bases). CDR1 and CDR2 from the germline V gene are MNHEY and SVGAGI. The CDR3 covers 15 residues. V lost 2 bases to trimming and J lost 4 bases, with 12 bases between them. The CDR3 DNA is TGTGCCAGCAGTTACGTTTGGGACACAAATCAGCCCCAGCATTTT. Its translation is CASSYVWDTNQPQHF.